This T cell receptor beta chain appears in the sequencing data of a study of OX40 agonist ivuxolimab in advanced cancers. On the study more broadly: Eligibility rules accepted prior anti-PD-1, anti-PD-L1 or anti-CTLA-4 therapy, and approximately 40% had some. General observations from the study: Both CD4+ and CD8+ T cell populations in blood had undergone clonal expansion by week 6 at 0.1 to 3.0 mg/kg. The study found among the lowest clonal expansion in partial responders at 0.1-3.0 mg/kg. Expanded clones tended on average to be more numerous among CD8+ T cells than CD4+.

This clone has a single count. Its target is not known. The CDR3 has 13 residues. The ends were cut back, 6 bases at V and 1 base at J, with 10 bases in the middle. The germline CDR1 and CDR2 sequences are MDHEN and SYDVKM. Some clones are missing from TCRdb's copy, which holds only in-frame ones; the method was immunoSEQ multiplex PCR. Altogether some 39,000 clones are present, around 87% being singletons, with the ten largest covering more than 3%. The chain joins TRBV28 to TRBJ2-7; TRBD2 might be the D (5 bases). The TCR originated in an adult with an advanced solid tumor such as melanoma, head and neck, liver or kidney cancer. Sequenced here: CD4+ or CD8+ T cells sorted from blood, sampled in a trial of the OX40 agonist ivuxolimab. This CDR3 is CASSSGLSYEQYF. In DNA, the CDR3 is TGTGCCAGCAGCAGCGGACTTTCCTACGAGCAGTACTTC.